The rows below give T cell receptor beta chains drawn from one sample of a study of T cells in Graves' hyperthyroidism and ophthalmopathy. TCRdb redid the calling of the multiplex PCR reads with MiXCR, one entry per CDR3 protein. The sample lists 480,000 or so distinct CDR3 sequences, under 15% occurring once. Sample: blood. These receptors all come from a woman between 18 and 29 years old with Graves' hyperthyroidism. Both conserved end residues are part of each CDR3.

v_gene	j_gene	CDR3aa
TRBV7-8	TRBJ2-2	CASSLTSGGTGELFF
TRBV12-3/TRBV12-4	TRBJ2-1	CASSLGRGSEQFF
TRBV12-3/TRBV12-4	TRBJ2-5	CASSLGGQTAQYF
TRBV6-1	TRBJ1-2	CASKTTEIYGYTF
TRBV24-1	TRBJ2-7	CATSETGTYEQYF
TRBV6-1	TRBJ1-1	CASCRERGTAEAFF
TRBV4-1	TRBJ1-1	CASSQVSAEAFF
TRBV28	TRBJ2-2	CASSSGQTGELFF
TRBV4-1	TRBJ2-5	CASSQGTGRPWETQYF
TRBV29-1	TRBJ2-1	CSVNIGTSGLNEQFF
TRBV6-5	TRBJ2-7	CASSSGTSGRALYEQYF
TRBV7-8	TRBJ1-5	CASSPGPDGNQPQHF
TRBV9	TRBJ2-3	CASSVDLAANTDTQYF
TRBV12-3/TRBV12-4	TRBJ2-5	CASSTGVLETQYF
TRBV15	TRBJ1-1	CATTGRGRGMNTEAFF
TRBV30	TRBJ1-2	CAWSNLDSPFYGYTF
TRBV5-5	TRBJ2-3	CASSPEEHTQYF
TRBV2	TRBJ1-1	CASRPQGRPEAFF
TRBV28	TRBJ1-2	CASSYIYTNYGYTF
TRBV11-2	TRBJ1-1	CASSLVGTGLTEAFF
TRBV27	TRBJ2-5	CASSPSFYLYQETQYF
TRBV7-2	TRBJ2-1	CASSLKGGSSIWDNEQFF
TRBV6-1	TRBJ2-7	CASSLGQIRLVYEQYF
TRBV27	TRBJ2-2	CASTRIAGNTGELFF
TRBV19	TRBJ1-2	CASSIVQYGYTF
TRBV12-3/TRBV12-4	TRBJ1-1	CASSQEGTEAFF
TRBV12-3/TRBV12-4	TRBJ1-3	CASNTAGIGGNTIYF
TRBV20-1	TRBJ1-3	CSARSGAGNTIYF
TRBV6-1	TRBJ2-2	CASLGDNTGELFF
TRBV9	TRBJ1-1	CASSETGVTEAFF
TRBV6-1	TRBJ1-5	CASRRAGTGDQPQHF
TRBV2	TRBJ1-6	CASRGGTENSPLHF
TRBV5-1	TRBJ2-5	CASSLGGTPRETQYF
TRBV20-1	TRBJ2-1	CSARNMQAGYNEQFF
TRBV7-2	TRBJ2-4	CASSLVLGAKNIQYF
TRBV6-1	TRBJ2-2	CASSVTLASGELFF
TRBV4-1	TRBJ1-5	CASSPYRGTGEQPQHF
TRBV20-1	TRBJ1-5	CSASGTADQPQHF
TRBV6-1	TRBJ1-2	CASSEWTGQPSYGYTF
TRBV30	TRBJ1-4	CAWDRGVEKLFF
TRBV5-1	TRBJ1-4	CASSSTGGEEKLFF
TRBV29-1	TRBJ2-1	CSVAGGASKNEQFF
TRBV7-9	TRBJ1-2	CASSLALTSGAYGYTF
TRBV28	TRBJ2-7	CASSFEGQRFDEQYF
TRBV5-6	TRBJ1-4	CASSFWEVTEKLFF
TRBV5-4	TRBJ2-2	CASTLAGGPGYTGELFF
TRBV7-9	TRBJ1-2	CASPQGKYGYTF
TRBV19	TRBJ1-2	CASTSGRWDGSDYGYTF
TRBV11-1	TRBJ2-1	CASSLGLAINNEQFF
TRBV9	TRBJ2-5	CASTPGVDPTRAETQYF
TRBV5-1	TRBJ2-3	CASSLQTGVAGMQYF
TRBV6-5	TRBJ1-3	CASSYSGRGGRGNTIYF
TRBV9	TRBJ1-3	CASSVDLIRAGNTIYF
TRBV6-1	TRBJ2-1	CASSPYSGSSYNEQFF
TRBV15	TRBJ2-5	CATSRERGRGETQYF
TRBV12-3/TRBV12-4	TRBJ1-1	CASTPGSTEAFF